Included here is one T cell receptor (beta chain) sequence, with context. The antigen remains undetermined. This record comes from a study of cytomegalovirus exposure and HLA in healthy donors. Regarding the study as a whole: The listing of about 150 TCR beta chains classed them as cytomegalovirus-associated. In a later analysis, at a false discovery rate of 0.05, 16,951 TCR beta sequences were associated with HLA alleles. TCR beta sequences reportedly predicted most subjects' HLA-A and HLA-B alleles accurately.

The PCR was carried out with 60 Vbeta primers and 13 Jbeta primers. Here immunoSEQ multiplex PCR was the method, and the copy in TCRdb shows in-frame clones only, minus some. The data show about 160,000 clones, about 80% seen once. This CDR3 is built from 15 residues. After removal of 5 bases from V and 1 base from J, the junction contained 3 bases not matched to a gene. Germline V gene data show CDR1 as SGHTA and CDR2 as FQGTGA. This rearrangement joins TRBV7-3 to TRBJ2-3, with 10 bases aligning to TRBD2. Input material: PBMCs. The TCR originated in a man aged 25 to 40 in good health and CMV-seropositive. The CDR3 spells CASSLGTSGTDTQYF. The CDR3 DNA follows: TGTGCCAGCAGCCTCGGGACTAGCGGCACAGATACGCAGTATTTT.